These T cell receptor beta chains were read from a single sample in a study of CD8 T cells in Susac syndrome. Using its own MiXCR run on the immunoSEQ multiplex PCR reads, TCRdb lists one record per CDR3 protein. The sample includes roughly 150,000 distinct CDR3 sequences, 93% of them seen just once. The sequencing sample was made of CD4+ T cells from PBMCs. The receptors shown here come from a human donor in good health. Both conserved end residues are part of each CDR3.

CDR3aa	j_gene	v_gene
CSVRKGGSETQYF	TRBJ2-5	TRBV29-1
CSAAGQGIYEQYF	TRBJ2-7	TRBV20-1
CASSVAAATNYGYTF	TRBJ1-2	TRBV9
CASIRGGDGETQYF	TRBJ2-5	TRBV6-1
CASSYSGTGVTGELFF	TRBJ2-2	TRBV6-6
CASSQGYQETQYF	TRBJ2-5	TRBV3-1
CASSVVGGNTEAFF	TRBJ1-1	TRBV9
CASRPGTWEAFF	TRBJ1-1	TRBV6-5
CASMPSGGNYGYTF	TRBJ1-2	TRBV6-2/TRBV6-3
CASSYVGELFF	TRBJ2-2	TRBV6-6
CASTNPIGGRGETQYF	TRBJ2-5	TRBV7-8